A selection of T cell receptor beta chains follows, all from one sample in a study of CD8 T cells in ankylosing spondylitis. TCRdb re-called the 5' RACE reads through MiXCR, storing one row per CDR3 protein. The profile covers about 700,000 distinct CDR3 sequences, with around 20% appearing a single time and around 19% taken by the ten largest. The sample was blood, either unsorted or a sorted T cell fraction (not recorded which). These receptors came from a male donor with ankylosing spondylitis. The CDR3 runs from the conserved cysteine through the conserved F or W. Fields, in order: D gene, clone size, J gene, V gene, CDR3 protein, CDR3 DNA. The D gene is left open where the match is weak. The size field is filled for only some rows; it gives once, few, many or a size class.

-	once	TRBJ2-1	TRBV29-1	CSVEDPLGRLDEQFF	TGCAGCGTTGAAGATCCCCTAGGTAGGCTGGATGAGCAGTTCTTC
TRBD1	many	TRBJ1-4	TRBV29-1	CSVETLQGANEKLFF	TGCAGCGTTGAAACTCTACAGGGGGCTAATGAAAAACTGTTTTTT
TRBD1	-	TRBJ2-5	TRBV20-1	CSAEAGGQETQYF	TGCAGTGCCGAGGCAGGGGGCCAAGAGACCCAGTACTTC
TRBD1	many	TRBJ1-2	TRBV29-1	CSVGDSGGYTF	TGCAGCGTTGGGGACAGTGGTGGCTACACCTTC
TRBD2	many	TRBJ2-1	TRBV15	CATSRVRVAGVYNEQFF	TGTGCCACCAGCAGGGTCCGGGTAGCGGGAGTATACAATGAGCAGTTCTTC
TRBD2	many	TRBJ2-1	TRBV5-1	CASSYSSGNEQFF	TGCGCCAGCAGCTACTCTAGCGGCAATGAGCAGTTCTTC
TRBD2	few	TRBJ2-3	TRBV12-3/TRBV12-4	CASSRPSYSGGGTDTQYF	TGTGCCAGCAGTCGACCCTCATATAGCGGGGGCGGCACAGATACGCAGTATTTT
-	-	TRBJ2-1	TRBV12-3/TRBV12-4	CASSLYPGEQFF	TGTGCCAGCAGTCTCTACCCAGGGGAGCAGTTCTTC
-	-	TRBJ1-1	TRBV7-2	CASNRGGLGDFRFTEAFF	TGTGCCAGCAACCGAGGGGGGCTGGGTGACTTTCGATTCACTGAAGCTTTCTTT
TRBD2	-	TRBJ2-1	TRBV7-3	CASSTIAGYNEQFF	TGTGCCAGCAGCACCATAGCGGGTTACAATGAGCAGTTCTTC
-	-	TRBJ2-3	TRBV12-3/TRBV12-4	CASTRDWSTDTQYF	TGTGCCAGCACCCGGGACTGGAGCACAGATACGCAGTATTTT
-	few	TRBJ2-1	TRBV12-3/TRBV12-4	CASSLFFYNEQFF	TGTGCCAGCAGTTTATTCTTCTACAATGAGCAGTTCTTC
-	few	TRBJ1-6	TRBV7-2	CASSLGGWNSPLHF	TGTGCCAGCAGCTTAGGAGGGTGGAATTCACCCCTCCACTTT
-	few	TRBJ1-1	TRBV7-2	CASSLGREGEAFF	TGTGCCAGCAGCTTAGGCAGGGAGGGAGAAGCTTTCTTT
TRBD2	few	TRBJ2-2	TRBV24-1	CATSRLAAGELFF	TGTGCCACCAGCCGACTAGCGGCCGGGGAGCTGTTTTTT
-	many	TRBJ2-1	TRBV12-3/TRBV12-4	CASSQGNEQFF	TGTGCCAGCAGCCAGGGAAATGAGCAGTTCTTC
-	-	TRBJ2-7	TRBV20-1	CSASPSAPESYEQYF	TGCAGTGCTAGTCCATCCGCCCCGGAATCCTACGAGCAGTACTTC
TRBD1	-	TRBJ2-1	TRBV12-3/TRBV12-4	CASSLRTGAFF	TGTGCCAGCAGTTTGAGAACAGGGGCGTTCTTC
-	-	TRBJ1-3	TRBV12-3/TRBV12-4	CASSLTMHAGTGNTIYF	TGTGCCAGCAGTTTAACTATGCATGCGGGGACTGGAAACACCATATATTTT
TRBD1	-	TRBJ1-1	TRBV7-9	CASSATGTGPIPTEAFF	TGTGCCAGCAGCGCAACCGGGACAGGGCCCATCCCCACTGAAGCTTTCTTT